What follows are 8 T cell receptor beta chains derived from one specimen sequenced in a study of cytomegalovirus exposure and HLA in healthy donors (dated by TCRdb to 2016 to 2017). The protocol used for the library was the immunoSEQ multiplex PCR assay. TCRdb carries this immuneACCESS record with in-frame sequences only. Its versions omit some clonotypes, under half of them owing to an unresolved V gene in the studies checked, with the rest unexplained. For this sample the table gives around 150,000 clones, of which 96% were detected only once. The top ten hold about 0.89% of the sample. The specimen sequenced was PBMCs. Receptor source: a woman aged 18-29 years in good health and CMV-seronegative.

The CDR3 bases are TGTGCCAGCAGTGAATTTCAGGGAAGTGCTGGCACTGAAGCTTTCTTT. It yields the protein CASSEFQGSAGTEAFF. V is TRBV25-1 and J is TRBJ1-1, with D maybe TRBD1 (5 bases). CDR1 is MGHDK and CDR2 is SYGVNS in the germline V gene. CDR3 length: 16 residues. V was shortened by 1 base and J by 4 bases, with 16 bases between the two germline ends.

In this sample, this clone turned up once. DNA for the CDR3: TGTGCCAGTCTGGGCCCGGCTCTCCCGACCAGGGGCTACACCTTC. Amino acids: CASLGPALPTRGYTF. V and J are TRBV6-1 and TRBJ1-2, with D unclear. CDR1 is MNHNS and CDR2 is SASEGT in the germline V gene. The germline V and J ends were trimmed by 9 bases and 8 bases, with 25 bases remaining between them. The CDR3 contains 15 residues.

The chain uses TRBV5-1 and TRBJ2-4; 9 nucleotides match TRBD2. The germline gives CDR1 SGHRS, CDR2 YFSETQ. J was trimmed by 0 bases and V by 0 bases; bases with no gene match: 10. This CDR3 is 19 amino acids long. The CDR3 is CASSLDWRGGSLAKNIQYF. The DNA for the CDR3 is TGCGCCAGCAGCTTGGACTGGCGGGGGGGGAGTCTAGCCAAAAACATTCAGTACTTC.

The chain carries TRBV4-3 and TRBJ2-5; 7 positions agree with TRBD2. The ends lost 3 bases at V and 7 bases at J; junction bases unmatched: 8. The germline CDR1 and CDR2 sequences are LGHNA and YSLEER. This CDR3 spans 14 amino acids. DNA for the CDR3: TGCGCCAGCAGCCATATCCGGGACTATGGGACCCAGTACTTC. Translation gives CASSHIRDYGTQYF.

The chain recombines TRBV10-1 with TRBJ1-2; D is perhaps TRBD1 (5 bases). The CDR3 totals 14 residues. V was cut by 10 bases and J by 0 bases, with 15 bases left in between. Germline V gene lookup returns CDR1 WNHNN and CDR2 SYGVQD (reference sequence). CDR3 DNA: TGCGCCACCATCTCAGGACAAACTAACTATGGCTACACCTTC. Amino acid sequence: CATISGQTNYGYTF.

The chain carries TRBV15 and TRBJ2-1; 8 bases fit TRBD2. Germline V gives CDR1 LNHNV, CDR2 YYDKDF (reference sequence). V trimming: 9 bases; J trimming: 4 bases; junction bases outside the gene matches: 11. The CDR3 has 15 residues. The CDR3 loop is CATRERSGAYNEQFF. The CDR3, as DNA: TGTGCCACTCGAGAGCGTAGCGGGGCGTACAATGAGCAGTTCTTC.

The chain is built from TRBV6-6 and TRBJ2-5; 8 bases line up with TRBD2. The junction had 7 bases not matched to a gene; V was cut back by 6 bases and J by 4 bases. This CDR3 is built from 14 residues. Germline V gene lookup returns CDR1 MNHNY and CDR2 SVGAGI (reference sequence). The CDR3 bases are TGTGCCAGCAGCCCCCCGGGAGGGGGAGAGACCCAGTACTTC. The encoded protein is CASSPPGGGETQYF.

V is TRBV5-5 and J is TRBJ1-5; D perhaps matches TRBD1 (5 bases). CDR1 SGHKS and CDR2 YYEKEE come from the germline V gene (reference sequence). The CDR3 runs 13 residues. V lost 2 bases to trimming and J lost 6 bases, with 9 bases between them. For the CDR3, the DNA is TGTGCCAGCAGCTTCCTAGGGGTTCAGCCCCAGCATTTT. Translation gives CASSFLGVQPQHF.